This T cell receptor (beta chain) was captured in a study of T cell responses to AZD1222 COVID-19 vaccine. Assay used: immunoSEQ multiplex PCR; TCRdb lists only in-frame clones, some missing. The sample has fewer than 90,000 clones; around 90% are singletons. Germline V gene data show CDR1 as SGHTA and CDR2 as FQGNSA. V was cut by 2 bases and J by 2 bases, with 10 bases left in between. The CDR3 runs to 14 residues. The material sequenced was peripheral blood, taken 28 days after the second AZD1222 dose. The source is an adult who received the AZD1222 COVID-19 vaccine. This rearrangement joins TRBV7-2 to TRBJ2-7; D ambiguous. DNA of the CDR3: TGTGCCAGCAGCTTATATAGAGGAACCTACGAGCAGTACTTC. This codes for CASSLYRGTYEQYF.